This T cell receptor beta chain was sequenced in a study of cytomegalovirus exposure and HLA in healthy donors. Primers for the PCR totalled 60 Vbeta and 13 Jbeta. Repertoires were generated with immunoSEQ multiplex PCR, while TCRdb's copy carries only in-frame clones and drops some. The table has fewer than 200,000 clones, 65% to 75% seen once; the top ten hold less than 2.5%. The germline V gene has CDR1 SEHNR and CDR2 FQNEAQ (reference sequence). With 5 bases clipped from V and 5 bases from J, the junction kept 3 bases outside the gene matches. The CDR3 is made up of 14 amino acids. This chain uses TRBV7-9 with TRBJ2-1, with TRBD1 matching 10 bases. This TCR came from a human donor in good health. Material for sequencing was PBMCs. The CDR3 is CASSQDRGHNEQFF. The CDR3 DNA is TGTGCCAGCAGCCAAGACAGGGGGCACAATGAGCAGTTCTTC.